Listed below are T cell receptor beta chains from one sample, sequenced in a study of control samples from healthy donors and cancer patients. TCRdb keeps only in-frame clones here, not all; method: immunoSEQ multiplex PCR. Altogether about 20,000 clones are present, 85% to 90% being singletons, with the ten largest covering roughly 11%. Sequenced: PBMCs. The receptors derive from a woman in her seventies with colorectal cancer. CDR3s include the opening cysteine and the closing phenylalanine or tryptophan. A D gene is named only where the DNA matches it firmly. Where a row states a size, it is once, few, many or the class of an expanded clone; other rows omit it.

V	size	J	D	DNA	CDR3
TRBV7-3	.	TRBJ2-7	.	TGTGCCTGGCAAGGCGAGCAGTACTTC	CAWQGEQYF
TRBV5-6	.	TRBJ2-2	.	TGTGCCAGCAGCTTGGGGCCCGCGAACACCGGGGAGCTGTTTTTT	CASSLGPANTGELFF
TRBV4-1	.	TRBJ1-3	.	TGCGCCAGCAGCCAACAGGACCTCTTCATCTCTGGAAACACCATATATTTT	CASSQQDLFISGNTIYF
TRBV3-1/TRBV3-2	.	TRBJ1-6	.	TGTGCCAGCAGCCAAGAATCGCATTCACCCCTCCACTTT	CASSQESHSPLHF
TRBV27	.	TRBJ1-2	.	TGTGCCAGCAGTTACAGGGTTAACTATGGCTACACCTTC	CASSYRVNYGYTF
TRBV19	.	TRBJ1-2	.	TGTGCCAGCCGGACATTCGTAAACTATGGCTACACCTTC	CASRTFVNYGYTF
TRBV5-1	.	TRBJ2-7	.	TGCGCCAGCAGCTTGACCGTATCCTACGAGCAGTACTTC	CASSLTVSYEQYF
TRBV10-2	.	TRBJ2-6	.	TGCGCCAGCAGTAACGGGGGCAACGTCCTGACTTTC	CASSNGGNVLTF
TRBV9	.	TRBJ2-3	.	TGTGCCAGCAGCGTAGACAGGGCAGATACGCAGTATTTT	CASSVDRADTQYF
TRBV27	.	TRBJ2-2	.	TGTGCCAGCAGTTGGGGCCACACCGGGGAGCTGTTTTTT	CASSWGHTGELFF
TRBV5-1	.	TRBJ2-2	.	TGCGCCAGCAGCTTGGGTCAGACCACCGGGGAGCTGTTTTTT	CASSLGQTTGELFF
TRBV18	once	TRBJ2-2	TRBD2	TGTGCCAGCTCACCAGGACTAGGTCAATACACCGGGGAGCTGTTTTTT	CASSPGLGQYTGELFF
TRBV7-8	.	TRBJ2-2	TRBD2	TGTGCCAGCCCGCAAGCGGGGGCCCTCACCGGGGAGCTGTTTTTT	CASPQAGALTGELFF
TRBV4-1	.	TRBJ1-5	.	TGCGCCAGCAGCCAAGGTGACACTTTCAATCAGCCCCAGCATTTT	CASSQGDTFNQPQHF
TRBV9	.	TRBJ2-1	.	TGTGCCAGCAGCGTAGGTGGAGAAGGCTCTACAAATGAGCAGTTCTTC	CASSVGGEGSTNEQFF
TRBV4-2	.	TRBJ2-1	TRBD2	TGTGCCAGCAGCCAAGTCCTAGCGGAGGGGAGCTCCTACAATGAGCAGTTCTTC	CASSQVLAEGSSYNEQFF
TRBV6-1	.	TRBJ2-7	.	TGTGCCAGCAGTGAAAGAGGGACCAGTTTCTACGAGCAGTACTTC	CASSERGTSFYEQYF
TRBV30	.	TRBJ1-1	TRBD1	TGTGCCTGGAGTGTGGGGACAGGGGGCACTGAAGCTTTCTTT	CAWSVGTGGTEAFF
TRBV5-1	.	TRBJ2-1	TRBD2	TGCGCCAGCAGCTTCCATAGCGGGGACGCCTACAATGAGCAGTTCTTC	CASSFHSGDAYNEQFF
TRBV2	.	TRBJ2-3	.	TGTGCCAGCAGTATAATCATCACAGATACGCAGTATTTT	CASSIIITDTQYF